This record concerns one T cell receptor (beta chain) sequence. This record comes from a study of control samples from healthy donors and cancer patients. This table comes from immunoSEQ multiplex PCR, and its TCRdb copy is limited to in-frame clones, with some not included. The sample lists 99,000 or so clones; roughly 86% were seen once. J gave up 5 bases and V 4 bases, and 11 bases lay outside the gene matches. The CDR3 covers 17 residues. Germline V gene lookup returns CDR1 LGHNA and CDR2 YNFKEQ. Sequenced sample: blood. The chain combines TRBV4-2 with TRBJ2-5; 12 bases agree with TRBD2. The sequence derives from a man in his fifties or sixties in good health. The CDR3 DNA is TGTGCCAGCAGCCTGGGGGCGGCTAGCGGGGGGGCGGAGACCCAGTACTTC. It translates to CASSLGAASGGAETQYF.